This record concerns one TCR beta chain sequence. The antigen it binds to is not known. No clone much larger than this one lies a single base away; base qualities are absent. This sample is drawn from a study of blood T cell repertoires in COVID-19 (dated by TCRdb to the early 2020s). Some background on the complete study: Samples covering the acute and convalescent phases of COVID-19 were provided by collaborators in the United States, Italy and Spain. Deeply sampled blood TCRbeta repertoires from subjects exposed to, actively infected with, or recovered from COVID-19 were included in the dataset. The material from the prospective study consisted of cDNA or gDNA derived from T cells, B-cell-depleted T cells, or PBMCs. The samples were drawn from the first 160 participants of the ongoing ImmuneRACE study and from some 1,300 subjects provided by 6 global collaborators. Where HLA class I and class II types were available, the types were taken from metadata supplied by the sample provider, not from assay-based typing. The repertoires were released in a freely available public database intended as a resource for research on the immune response to SARS-CoV-2. A de-identified subject ID, COVID-19 status, age in years and sex were almost always included in the sample metadata. Results the study describes overall, beyond this receptor: The quantity of clinical and demographic metadata differed by source and by participant and was supplied without curation.

Collaborating institutions collected whole blood in K2EDTA tubes following their own protocols. For TCRbeta analysis, collaborators shipped samples in one of three forms: frozen whole blood, isolated PBMCs, or DNA extracted from either of those sample types. V lost 4 bases and J lost 7 bases; the stretch between them is 11 bases long. CDR1 and CDR2 are drawn from the germline V gene: SGHRS, YFSETQ. The CDR3 starts with the cysteine, ends with the phenylalanine, and has 13 residues. The retained sequence is limited to the CDR3, 39 bases, with the frame set at the first base. TCRbeta CDR3 regions were amplified from genomic DNA using the immunoSEQ Assay, a bias-controlled multiplex PCR. The paper's processing steps were these. Within the assay, amplification of reference gene primers was used to estimate how many nucleated cells each sample contained. To quantify the absolute abundance of each unique TCRbeta CDR3 rearrangement, sequence reads were collapsed and filtered. For each sample, productive Simpson clonality was calculated as the square root of Simpson's diversity index over productive rearrangements. As stored in TCRdb, this immuneACCESS dataset retains in-frame rearrangements with V and J assigned. A fraction of the clones does not appear; measured against another copy, unresolved V genes explain less than half of the discrepancy, and the remainder lacks a known reason. The V and J calls and clone size are taken from that table; D and trimming were inferred from the DNA. The sample contains 200,000 to 300,000 clones, 75% to 90% of them found a single time. The ten largest clones represent under 30% of the sample.

The sample consisted of peripheral blood. The V gene is TRBV5-1 and the J gene is TRBJ2-2; a tentative D call is TRBD1 (5 bases match). This receptor was obtained from a man in his forties or fifties with acute or convalescent COVID-19. The nucleotide sequence reads TGCGCCAGCAGCCCAAGGGGCGGCGGGGAGCTGTTTTTT. Its amino acids are CASSPRGGGELFF.